The 30 T cell receptor beta chains below come from one sample, sequenced in a study of cytomegalovirus exposure and HLA in healthy donors. Vbeta (60) and Jbeta (13) primers were used in the PCR. TCRdb keeps only in-frame clones here, not all; method: immunoSEQ multiplex PCR. The profile shows some 200,000 clones, about four fifths of them singletons. The sample comprised PBMCs. The receptors stem from a girl aged 5-17 years in good health and CMV-seropositive.

This clone was detected only a few times. The V gene is TRBV2, the J gene TRBJ1-1, with D uncertain. The CDR3 consists of 13 residues. V gave up 4 bases and J gave up 1 base, with 7 bases separating them. The germline V gene encodes CDR1 SNHLY and CDR2 FYNNEI. The CDR3 is CASSVYRNTEAFF. The DNA for the CDR3 is TGTGCCAGCAGTGTGTACAGGAACACTGAAGCTTTCTTT.

The rearrangement uses TRBV7-6 and TRBJ2-6; 10 bases align to TRBD2. CDR3 length: 18 amino acids. J gave up 0 bases and V 1 base, and 3 bases lay outside the gene matches. The germline V gene encodes CDR1 SGHVS and CDR2 FNYEAQ. The CDR3 spells CASSLGKRGGSGANVLTF. CDR3 coding DNA: TGTGCCAGCAGCTTAGGGAAGCGGGGGGGCTCTGGGGCCAACGTCCTGACTTTC. Full variable domain (missing parts from reference TRBV7-6 and TRBJ2-6): GAGVSQSPRYKVTKRGQDVALRCDPISGHVSLYWYRQALGQGPEFLTYFNYEAQQDKSGLPNDRFSAERPEGSISTLTIQRTEQRDSAMYRCASSLGKRGGSGANVLTFGAGSRLTVL.

The chain has TRBV13 and TRBJ1-2; D is unresolved. V was pared by 7 bases and J by 0 bases, with 6 bases between. CDR1 and CDR2 from the germline V gene are PRHDT and FYEKMQ (reference sequence). The CDR3 length is 12 residues. CDR3 region: CASNLANYGYTF. The CDR3 DNA is TGTGCCAGCAACCTAGCTAACTATGGCTACACCTTC.

The gene calls are TRBV27 and TRBJ1-1; a weak D match, TRBD1 (6 bases). Germline CDR1 and CDR2: MNHEY and SMNVEV (reference sequence). The V gene lost 5 bases and the J gene lost 6 bases, with 16 bases spanning the gap. The CDR3 runs to 14 residues. CDR3 protein: CASSLQGRWAEAFF. Written as DNA, the CDR3 is TGTGCCAGCAGTCTACAGGGCCGTTGGGCTGAAGCTTTCTTT.

This clone was counted between two and nine times. The rearrangement joins TRBV21-1 to TRBJ2-7; the table calls TRBD1, which could not be checked here. TRBV21-1 constitutes a pseudogene. The CDR3 covers 15 residues. Written as DNA, the CDR3 is TGTGCCAGCAGCACCAGACATACGAGAACCTACGAGCAGTACTTC. This translates into CASSTRHTRTYEQYF.

This clone was seen only once. V usage is TRBV29-1 and J usage is TRBJ2-1; 8 bases line up with TRBD1. With V trimmed by 6 bases and J by 9 bases, 13 bases remained unmatched. This CDR3 comprises 14 residues. Germline-derived CDR1 and CDR2 are SQVTM and ANQGSEA. The CDR3 DNA reads as TGCAGCGTCGTACCGGGACAGGTGGTTGGTGAGCAGTTCTTC. This gives the protein CSVVPGQVVGEQFF.

The V and J genes are TRBV10-3 and TRBJ1-1, with D possibly TRBD1 on 6 matching bases. V gave up 8 bases and J gave up 2 bases, with 18 bases separating them. Germline CDR1 ENHRY, CDR2 SYGVKD. This CDR3 is built from 15 residues. The CDR3 sequence: CAIGPRTDSNTEAFF. The CDR3, as DNA: TGTGCCATCGGACCTCGGACAGATAGTAACACTGAAGCTTTCTTT.

The chain combines TRBV19 with TRBJ1-6; 9 bases are a match to TRBD1. CDR1 and CDR2 (germline): LNHDA, SQIVND (reference sequence). The CDR3 extends over 17 amino acids. V lost 5 bases to trimming and J lost 6 bases; unmatched junction nucleotides: 11. The CDR3 region is CASSDSATGGTNSPLHF. CDR3 in DNA: TGTGCCAGTAGTGATTCTGCGACAGGGGGAACTAATTCACCCCTCCACTTT.

In DNA, the CDR3 is TGTGCCAGCAGCTCCCGAATGGGGCGGGGGTACACAGATACGCAGTATTTT. Its translation: CASSSRMGRGYTDTQYF. The rearrangement joins TRBV7-2 to TRBJ2-3; 7 nucleotides match TRBD2. The V and J ends lost 4 bases and 2 bases, in that order; junction bases with no gene match: 12. The CDR3 loop spans 17 amino acids. Germline V gives CDR1 SGHTA, CDR2 FQGNSA. Variable domain in full (rest from reference TRBV7-2 and TRBJ2-3): GAGVSQSPSNKVTEKGKDVELRCDPISGHTALYWYRQSLGQGLEFLIYFQGNSAPDKSGLPSDRFSAERTGGSVSTLTIQRTQQEDSAVYLCASSSRMGRGYTDTQYFGPGTRLTVL.

The chain links TRBV2 to TRBJ2-7; D is unresolved. The CDR3 contains 12 residues. Germline CDR1 and CDR2: SNHLY and FYNNEI. Between the trimmed V and J ends, which lost 2 bases and 5 bases, there was a span of 7 bases. In DNA, the CDR3 is TGTGCCAGCAGTGAATCTGTCCACGAGCAGTACTTC. Translation gives CASSESVHEQYF.

J is TRBJ1-2 and V is TRBV11-2; D is possibly TRBD1 (6 bases). Germline CDR1 is SGHAT and CDR2 is FQNNGV. The V and J ends lost 5 bases and 5 bases respectively, with 27 bases between them. The CDR3 consists of 18 residues. The CDR3 nucleotides are TGTGCCAGCAGCACCACTTCAGGGTCGTCAGGGGCCTTGTATGGCTACACCTTC. Amino acid sequence: CASSTTSGSSGALYGYTF. The entire variable domain, with the rest obtained from reference TRBV11-2 and TRBJ1-2, is as follows: EAGVAQSPRYKIIEKRQSVAFWCNPISGHATLYWYQQILGQGPKLLIQFQNNGVVDDSQLPKDRFSAERLKGVDSTLKIQPAKLEDSAVYLCASSTTSGSSGALYGYTFGSGTRLTVV.

This chain uses TRBV5-1 with TRBJ2-1; D call uncertain. There are 13 residues in the CDR3. Trimming removed 4 bases from V and 2 bases from J, with 7 bases in between. Germline V CDR1 and CDR2: SGHRS, YFSETQ. CDR3 amino acids: CASSPIPYNEQFF. CDR3 DNA sequence: TGCGCCAGCAGCCCTATTCCCTACAATGAGCAGTTCTTC.

This chain connects TRBV4-1 to TRBJ2-7; 8 bases match TRBD2. Losses at the gene ends were 4 bases for V and 5 bases for J; bases not matched to a gene: 7. The CDR3 contains 14 residues. CDR1 is MGHRA, CDR2 YSYEKL, per germline. CDR3 DNA sequence: TGCGCCAGCAGCCGTAGCGGGGCAGCGGACGAGCAGTACTTC. Translation: CASSRSGAADEQYF.

This rearrangement joins TRBV29-1 to TRBJ2-3; D call uncertain. This CDR3 has 16 amino acids. Trimming removed 8 bases at V and 2 bases at J, with 23 bases between. Germline CDR1 is SQVTM and CDR2 is ANQGSEA. The CDR3 here is CSLYSYQAPFTDTQYF. DNA of the CDR3: TGCAGCTTATACAGCTATCAAGCCCCCTTCACAGATACGCAGTATTTT.

This chain joins TRBV7-8 and TRBJ2-5; D perhaps matches TRBD2 (5 bases). V was shortened by 0 bases and J by 3 bases, with 14 bases between the two germline ends. This CDR3 has 16 residues. Germline values: CDR1 SGHVS, CDR2 FQNEAQ. The CDR3: CASSLAYGMEKETQYF. Here the CDR3 DNA reads TGTGCCAGCAGCTTAGCGTACGGGATGGAAAAAGAGACCCAGTACTTC.

This clone was seen a handful of times. This chain uses TRBV6-6 with TRBJ1-1; 9 nucleotides match TRBD1. The CDR3 spans 15 residues. Germline lookup yields CDR1 MNHNY and CDR2 SVGAGI (reference sequence). V trimming: 2 bases; J trimming: 1 base; junction bases outside the gene matches: 2. In DNA, the CDR3 is TGTGCCAGCAGTTACGCACAGGGGGCGAACACTGAAGCTTTCTTT. Protein product: CASSYAQGANTEAFF.

This chain uses TRBV7-9 with TRBJ2-7; TRBD1 aligns across 12 bases. With V trimmed by 2 bases and J by 7 bases, 6 bases remained unmatched. CDR3 length equals 15 residues. Germline V gives CDR1 SEHNR, CDR2 FQNEAQ (reference sequence). This chain's CDR3 is CASSLTGTGGNEQYF. CDR3 in DNA: TGTGCCAGCAGCTTAACCGGGACAGGGGGCAATGAGCAGTACTTC.

This sequence joins TRBV18 and TRBJ2-3, with 7 nucleotides matching TRBD1. The germline V gene has CDR1 KGHSH and CDR2 LQKENI. Germline trimming cut 1 base from V and 2 bases from J; bases unmatched to any gene: 9. CDR3 length: 17 residues. The CDR3 nucleotides read TGTGCCAGCTCACCACGAGGACAGGCCTCCGCCACAGATACGCAGTATTTT. Amino acid sequence: CASSPRGQASATDTQYF.

This sequence joins TRBV27 and TRBJ2-7; D ambiguous. The CDR3 has 14 residues. Trimming pared 8 bases from V and 1 base from J, leaving 15 bases between. Germline V gene sequence: CDR1 MNHEY, CDR2 SMNVEV (reference sequence). Written as DNA, the CDR3 is TGTGCCAGCGCCGTTGGGCGATCATCCTACGAGCAGTACTTC. Protein: CASAVGRSSYEQYF.

The rearrangement links TRBV4-3 to TRBJ2-7, with 7 bases aligning to TRBD1. Trimming removed 2 bases from V and 4 bases from J; junction bases left unmatched: 11. The CDR3 is 16 amino acids. Germline-derived CDR1 and CDR2 are LGHNA and YSLEER. DNA of the CDR3: TGCGCCAGCAGCCAAATCGAAGGGACAGAAGATTACGAGCAGTACTTC. The encoded protein is CASSQIEGTEDYEQYF.

The CDR3 DNA reads TGCGCCAGCAGCTTGGTTGGGGCTAGCGGGAGCCAAGAGACCCAGTACTTC. Amino acid sequence: CASSLVGASGSQETQYF. This chain joins TRBV5-1 and TRBJ2-5, with TRBD2 matching over 10 bases. CDR1 is SGHRS, CDR2 YFSETQ, per germline. Trimming cost V 0 bases and J 1 base; bases outside gene matches: 6. The CDR3 is 17 amino acids.

The chain joins TRBV6-5 to TRBJ2-7, with D unresolved. The ends were cut back, 2 bases at V and 2 bases at J, with 13 bases in the middle. Germline values: CDR1 MNHEY, CDR2 SVGAGI. The length of the CDR3 is 15 residues. The CDR3 protein is CASSYRHYDPYEQYF. As DNA, the CDR3 is TGTGCCAGCAGTTACCGACATTACGACCCCTACGAGCAGTACTTC.

The chain links TRBV6-1 to TRBJ2-7; 7 positions agree with TRBD1. Per the germline V gene, CDR1 is MNHNS and CDR2 is SASEGT. The CDR3 spans 14 residues. Trimming took 4 bases from V and 2 from J; bases not matched to a gene: 5. DNA of the CDR3: TGTGCCAGCAGTGTTTGGACAGGTACCTACGAGCAGTACTTC. Encoded protein: CASSVWTGTYEQYF.

The rearrangement uses TRBV5-6 and TRBJ1-2, with D perhaps TRBD1 (5 bases). CDR3 length: 12 residues. V dropped 3 bases and J dropped 3 bases, with 6 bases sitting between them. The germline V gene encodes CDR1 SGHDT and CDR2 YYEEEE. In nucleotides, the CDR3 is TGTGCCAGCAGCTCGGGGGACTATGGCTACACCTTC. It encodes CASSSGDYGYTF. Filled out from reference TRBV5-6 and TRBJ1-2, the complete variable domain reads DAGVTQSPTHLIKTRGQQVTLRCSPKSGHDTVSWYQQALGQGPQFIFQYYEEEERQRGNFPDRFSGHQFPNYSSELNVNALLLGDSALYLCASSSGDYGYTFGSGTRLTVV.

To note about this clone: At the DNA level, this CDR3 is encoded by other sequences in the same sample as well. The rearrangement uses TRBV4-3 and TRBJ2-7; TRBD1 might be the D (5 bases). CDR3 length: 14 amino acids. Between the trimmed V and J ends, which lost 3 bases and 2 bases, there was a span of 11 bases. CDR1 LGHNA and CDR2 YSLEER come from the germline V gene. Here the CDR3 reads CASSQGTGTYEQYF. The DNA of the CDR3 is TGCGCCAGCAGCCAGGGAACAGGCACCTACGAGCAGTACTTC.

The chain combines TRBV5-1 with TRBJ1-2; D is perhaps TRBD1 (5 bases). CDR3 size: 15 residues. Trimming pared 2 bases from V and 7 bases from J, leaving 18 bases between. Per the germline V gene, CDR1 is SGHRS and CDR2 is YFSETQ. The chain's CDR3 is CASSLAGPGVGGYTF. The CDR3 coding sequence is TGCGCCAGCAGCTTAGCCGGACCGGGGGTGGGTGGCTACACCTTC.

The chain carries TRBV6-5 and TRBJ1-1; the match to TRBD1 covers 7 bases. Trimming cost V 4 bases and J 3 bases; bases outside gene matches: 8. CDR3 length: 15 residues. Germline CDR1 is MNHEY and CDR2 is SVGAGI. CDR3 nucleotide sequence: TGTGCCAGCAGTTGGACAGGTTCCGGGGACACTGAAGCTTTCTTT. Its protein is CASSWTGSGDTEAFF.

The genes are TRBV5-5 and TRBJ1-6; 7 bases fit TRBD1. This CDR3 has 16 amino acids. After removal of 4 bases from V and 7 bases from J, the junction contained 11 bases not matched to a gene. Germline CDR1 and CDR2: SGHKS and YYEKEE (reference sequence). The CDR3 region is CASSLGTGERNSPLHF. The CDR3 nucleotides are TGTGCCAGCAGCCTAGGTACAGGGGAGAGGAATTCACCCCTCCACTTT.

This clone was recorded once. The V call is TRBV2, the J call TRBJ2-7, with D perhaps matching TRBD2 (5 bases). Deletions cut 4 bases from V and 2 bases from J, with 12 bases between. CDR1 SNHLY and CDR2 FYNNEI come from the germline V gene. The CDR3 sequence is 14 residues long. CDR3 amino acids: CASSALDGAYEQYF. DNA of the CDR3: TGTGCCAGCAGTGCCCTGGACGGGGCCTACGAGCAGTACTTC.

This rearrangement joins TRBV5-1 to TRBJ1-2; D gene uncertain. The ends were cut back, 5 bases at V and 1 base at J, with 15 bases in the middle. The germline gives CDR1 SGHRS, CDR2 YFSETQ. The CDR3 runs to 15 residues. The CDR3 protein is CASRRTSESNYGYTF. CDR3 DNA sequence: TGCGCCAGCAGAAGAACGTCGGAGAGTAACTATGGCTACACCTTC.